This is a list of T cell receptor beta chains from one sample in a study of shared clonotypes between healthy human individuals. Some clones are missing from TCRdb's copy, which holds only in-frame ones; the method was immunoSEQ multiplex PCR. The data contain 1,400,000 or so clones, about 98.5% of them singletons. The sample comprised naive CD4+ T cells sorted from blood. The receptors derive from a man aged 25 to 40 in good health. Both conserved end residues are part of each CDR3.

v_gene,j_gene,CDR3aa
TRBV7-9,TRBJ2-5,CASSLSGTSSQETQYF
TRBV7-2,TRBJ1-3,CASSSGMGLGSGNTIYF
TRBV5-1,TRBJ2-4,CASSLGAKNIQYF
TRBV5-1,TRBJ1-1,CASSEGRGQGTEAFF
TRBV5-1,TRBJ2-4,CASSLVSGSQNIQYF
TRBV28,TRBJ2-2,CASTVWRGNTGELFF
TRBV5-1,TRBJ2-7,CASSLAQGLGYEQYF
TRBV27,TRBJ2-3,CASSLGPTDTQYF
TRBV6-6,TRBJ2-1,CASSYASGRAHEQFF
TRBV19,TRBJ1-2,CASSDAGARGYTF
TRBV28,TRBJ2-1,CASRPPGLAGVRSYNEQFF